These 21 T cell receptor beta chains came from one sample sequenced in a study of T cell responses to AZD1222 COVID-19 vaccine. Some clones are missing from TCRdb's copy, which holds only in-frame ones; the method was immunoSEQ multiplex PCR. The sample lists 150,000 or so clones; 80% to 95% were seen once. The sample was peripheral blood, taken 28 days after the second AZD1222 dose. Receptor source: an adult who received the AZD1222 COVID-19 vaccine.

The chain carries TRBV29-1 and TRBJ2-2; 10 bases map to TRBD1. Germline CDR1 SQVTM, CDR2 ANQGSEA. V gave up 7 bases and J gave up 3 bases; unmatched junction bases: 8. The CDR3 has 15 amino acids. As DNA, the CDR3 is TGCAGCGCCGAACCGGGACAGGGGCACACCGGGGAGCTGTTTTTT. The encoded protein is CSAEPGQGHTGELFF.

Worth noting for this clone: This specimen includes other DNA sequences encoding the same CDR3. J is TRBJ2-7 and V is TRBV28, with 8 bases that match TRBD1. The V gene end was trimmed by 7 bases and the J gene end by 5 bases; junction bases not matched to a gene: 10. CDR3 size: 14 residues. CDR1 MDHEN and CDR2 SYDVKM come from the germline V gene. The CDR3 coding sequence is TGTGCCAGCACGGGGTCAGGGGGCCCCCACGAGCAGTACTTC. It encodes CASTGSGGPHEQYF.

The chain has TRBV5-8 and TRBJ1-4, with a tentative D call TRBD1 (5 bases). The CDR3 loop spans 15 amino acids. Germline CDR1 reads SGHTS; CDR2 reads YDEGEE. Trimming removed 2 bases from V and 8 bases from J, with 16 bases in between. In nucleotides, the CDR3 is TGTGCCAGCAGCTTCCAAGTGAGGGGTGGCGAAAAACTGTTTTTT. Residues: CASSFQVRGGEKLFF.

The rearrangement links TRBV5-1 to TRBJ2-3; D is perhaps TRBD1 (5 bases). This CDR3 is built from 14 residues. CDR1 SGHRS and CDR2 YFSETQ come from the germline V gene. V was pared by 4 bases and J by 4 bases, with 13 bases between. Here the CDR3 DNA reads TGCGCCAGCAGCAGTGGGGCCTATGCAGATACGCAGTATTTT. Translated, it gives CASSSGAYADTQYF.

CDR3: CASSPTGSQPQHF. The CDR3 DNA sequence: TGTGCCAGCAGTCCGACAGGGTCCCAGCCCCAGCATTTT. The J gene is TRBJ1-5, the V gene TRBV28, with 7 bases fitting TRBD1. CDR3 size: 13 residues. From germline, CDR1 is MDHEN and CDR2 SYDVKM. V was clipped by 5 bases and J by 7 bases; unmatched bases: 5.

Here the CDR3 DNA reads TGCGCCAGCAGCAGGTTCTCCTACGAGCAGTACTTC. Residues: CASSRFSYEQYF. This chain links TRBV10-1 with TRBJ2-7, with D hard to call. This CDR3 spans 12 amino acids. Trimming left V 6 bases short and J 0 bases short, with 6 bases between. CDR1 and CDR2 (germline): WNHNN, SYGVQD (reference sequence).

The rearrangement uses TRBV9 and TRBJ1-2; D gene ambiguous. The germline V and J ends were trimmed by 0 bases and 3 bases, with 6 bases remaining between them. There are 13 residues in the CDR3. Germline-derived CDR1 and CDR2 are SGDLS and YYNGEE. The CDR3 coding sequence is TGTGCCAGCAGCGTAGGGAGGGACTATGGCTACACCTTC. Its protein is CASSVGRDYGYTF.

The gene calls are TRBV6-4 and TRBJ2-1, with 7 bases identical to TRBD2. Germline V gives CDR1 MRHNA, CDR2 SNTAGT. With 3 bases clipped from V and 8 bases from J, the junction kept 10 bases outside the gene matches. CDR3 size: 15 residues. The DNA of the CDR3 is TGTGCCAGCAGTGAGTTTGGGGGGGAGGGCGATGAGCAGTTCTTC. Its protein product is CASSEFGGEGDEQFF.

V usage is TRBV11-3 and J usage is TRBJ1-1; no clear D. The CDR3 spans 14 residues. V dropped 8 bases and J dropped 2 bases, with 15 bases sitting between them. The germline gives CDR1 SGHNT, CDR2 YENEEA. CDR3 in DNA: TGTGCCAGCTCTAGTGGGAGATCTAACACTGAAGCTTTCTTT. Residues: CASSSGRSNTEAFF.

J is TRBJ1-2 and V is TRBV18; D not resolved. The V gene's germline CDR1 is KGHSH and CDR2 LQKENI. The CDR3 has 12 residues. Trimming left V 1 base short and J 8 bases short, with 8 bases between. The CDR3 loop is CASSPLEGGYTF. The CDR3 DNA is TGTGCCAGCTCACCACTGGAAGGAGGCTACACCTTC.

The chain couples TRBV19 to TRBJ1-5; D may be TRBD1 (5 bases). V lost 3 bases and J 3 bases, leaving 9 bases between the germline ends. Germline CDR1 LNHDA, CDR2 SQIVND (reference sequence). The CDR3 length is 14 residues. The CDR3: CASSIGGVNQPQHF. As DNA, the CDR3 is TGTGCCAGTAGTATCGGAGGGGTCAATCAGCCCCAGCATTTT.

The rearrangement joins TRBV7-9 to TRBJ1-1; TRBD1 is a possible D gene (5 bases). The CDR3 consists of 16 residues. From germline, CDR1 is SEHNR and CDR2 FQNEAQ (reference sequence). Trimming removed 5 bases at V and 1 base at J, with 17 bases between. CDR3 protein: CASSPIGRDRNTEAFF. CDR3 in DNA: TGTGCCAGCAGCCCCATCGGCCGAGACAGGAACACTGAAGCTTTCTTT. Full variable domain (missing parts from reference TRBV7-9 and TRBJ1-1): DTGVSQNPRHKITKRGQNVTFRCDPISEHNRLYWYRQTLGQGPEFLTYFQNEAQLEKSRLLSDRFSAERPKGSFSTLEIQRTEQGDSAMYLCASSPIGRDRNTEAFFGQGTRLTVV.

The rearrangement joins TRBV5-4 to TRBJ2-3; tentative D call: TRBD2 (6 bases). CDR1 and CDR2 (germline): SGHNT, YYREEE (reference sequence). The CDR3 sequence is 15 residues long. V was clipped by 4 bases and J by 2 bases, with 14 bases between them. The CDR3: CASSPLGGDTDTQYF. CDR3 DNA sequence: TGTGCCAGCAGCCCCTTGGGAGGAGACACAGATACGCAGTATTTT.

Comment on this clone: At one of its ends the junction is not consistent with the germline gene, which may arise from a read error. This chain joins TRBV30 and TRBJ1-4; TRBD1 matches at 7 bases. Germline values: CDR1 GTSNPN, CDR2 SVGIG (reference sequence). The CDR3 is 13 residues long. This CDR3 reads CAWSLGPGQRTSF. The CDR3 DNA reads TGTGCCTGGAGTTTGGGTCCGGGACAGCGAACTTCTTTT.

V usage is TRBV4-3 and J usage is TRBJ2-3; a weak D match, TRBD1 (5 bases). The V gene's germline CDR1 is LGHNA and CDR2 YSLEER. Trimming left V 0 bases short and J 6 bases short, with 13 bases between. The CDR3 spans 15 residues. CDR3 residues: CASSQEWAGSDTQYF. As DNA, the CDR3 is TGCGCCAGCAGCCAAGAATGGGCAGGGTCGGATACGCAGTATTTT.

The chain couples TRBV28 to TRBJ1-1; D may be TRBD1 (5 bases). The ends were cut back, 9 bases at V and 4 bases at J, with 18 bases in the middle. CDR3 length: 14 amino acids. The germline gives CDR1 MDHEN, CDR2 SYDVKM. The CDR3 DNA is TGTGCCAGTGCGAGTCTGGGGGTCGGCACTGAAGCTTTCTTT. This sequence encodes CASASLGVGTEAFF.

J is TRBJ1-6 and V is TRBV28; the D is unclear. Germline CDR1 MDHEN, CDR2 SYDVKM. The CDR3 covers 14 residues. V was pared by 5 bases and J by 14 bases, with 19 bases between. The CDR3 is CASSVPPSAQALHF. DNA for the CDR3: TGTGCCAGCAGTGTCCCTCCCAGCGCCCAGGCCCTCCACTTT.

The gene calls are TRBV7-9 and TRBJ1-3, with D perhaps TRBD1 (5 bases). CDR3 length: 16 amino acids. V was trimmed by 3 bases and J by 0 bases, leaving 12 bases between them. CDR1 and CDR2 (germline): SEHNR, FQNEAQ (reference sequence). CDR3 in amino acids: CASSLAGLSSGNTIYF. The CDR3 region has the DNA TGTGCCAGCAGCTTGGCAGGGTTGAGCTCTGGAAACACCATATATTTT.

V is TRBV12-5 and J is TRBJ2-1; D not certain. Germline values: CDR1 LGHNT, CDR2 FRNRAP. The CDR3 runs to 15 residues. V was pared by 6 bases and J by 5 bases, with 17 bases between. The chain's CDR3 is CASGCSIRKNNEQFF. The CDR3 nucleotides are TGTGCTAGTGGGTGCTCGATCCGTAAAAACAATGAGCAGTTCTTC.

V is TRBV29-1 and J is TRBJ2-1; TRBD1 matches at 7 bases. The CDR3 runs to 16 residues. Trimming took 6 bases from V and 0 from J; bases not matched to a gene: 11. Germline values: CDR1 SQVTM, CDR2 ANQGSEA. The chain's CDR3 is CSVLGSGQSSYNEQFF. The CDR3 bases are TGCAGCGTGCTTGGCTCGGGACAGAGCTCCTACAATGAGCAGTTCTTC.

This clone was picked up a small number of times. The DNA of the CDR3 is TGCGCCACCTGTCGCGGGAGGGCCCTGGAGACCCAGTACTTC. Protein: CATCRGRALETQYF. The chain employs TRBV10-1 and TRBJ2-5, with 9 bases lining up with TRBD2. Trimming at V came to 10 bases and at J to 5 bases, leaving 11 bases not matched to a gene. This CDR3 has 14 residues. CDR1 WNHNN and CDR2 SYGVQD come from the germline V gene (reference sequence).